These 10 T cell receptor beta chains were all obtained from the same sample, sequenced in a study of blood T cell repertoires in COVID-19. The assay was immunoSEQ multiplex PCR, and TCRdb's table has in-frame clones only and misses some. The sample lists over 200,000 clones; 80% to 90% were seen once. The sequenced sample was PBMCs or T cells enriched from blood (not recorded which). Receptors were obtained from a woman in her twenties or thirties who had been exposed to COVID-19.

The chain carries TRBV4-1 and TRBJ1-2; TRBD1 aligns across 10 bases. V lost 5 bases and J lost 8; bases outside the gene matches: 20. CDR3 size: 18 residues. Germline CDR1 MGHRA, CDR2 YSYEKL. This CDR3 reads CASSSLRDRGPPRGGYTF. As DNA, the CDR3 is TGCGCCAGCAGCTCCCTCCGGGACAGGGGCCCCCCGCGGGGAGGCTACACCTTC.

The rearrangement uses TRBV30 and TRBJ1-2; possible D gene TRBD1, 5 bases. Per the germline V gene, CDR1 is GTSNPN and CDR2 is SVGIG (reference sequence). The V end was cut by 4 bases, the J end by 7 bases, with 16 bases between. This CDR3 is built from 13 residues. This chain's CDR3 is CAWKSGKSGGYTF. CDR3 DNA sequence: TGTGCCTGGAAATCAGGGAAGTCCGGTGGCTACACCTTC.

V usage is TRBV2 and J usage is TRBJ1-4; TRBD1 aligns across 8 bases. V gave up 6 bases and J gave up 8 bases; unmatched junction bases: 11. Germline V gene sequence: CDR1 SNHLY, CDR2 FYNNEI. The CDR3 spans 15 residues. DNA for the CDR3: TGTGCCAGCAGAGATCCGGGACAGGCAGAGGAAAAACTGTTTTTT. It specifies CASRDPGQAEEKLFF.

This chain joins TRBV14 and TRBJ1-2; D is uncertain. There are 13 residues in the CDR3. The V end was cut by 0 bases, the J end by 0 bases, with 2 bases between. The germline V gene encodes CDR1 SGHDN and CDR2 FVKESK. CDR3 protein: CASSQDANYGYTF. The CDR3 DNA reads TGTGCCAGCAGCCAAGACGCTAACTATGGCTACACCTTC.

The chain recombines TRBV7-6 with TRBJ1-6; possibly TRBD1 for D (6 bases). Trimming cost V 1 base and J 5 bases, with 9 bases left between them. Germline V gives CDR1 SGHVS, CDR2 FNYEAQ. The CDR3 totals 15 residues. CDR3 coding DNA: TGTGCCAGCAGCTTAGGGACAGCGGATAATTCACCCCTCCACTTT. Translation: CASSLGTADNSPLHF.

The chain carries TRBV2 and TRBJ2-5; the D gene is possibly TRBD2 (5 bases). Trimming pared 0 bases from V and 5 bases from J, leaving 10 bases between. CDR3 size: 14 residues. Germline V gives CDR1 SNHLY, CDR2 FYNNEI. As DNA, the CDR3 is TGTGCCAGCAGTGAAGCGCTCCCGGGGGAGACCCAGTACTTC. Amino acids: CASSEALPGETQYF.

The CDR3, as DNA: TGCGCCAGCAGCTCAACCTCACAGGGGGCGAACACTGAAGCTTTCTTT. Residues: CASSSTSQGANTEAFF. The chain has TRBV5-1 and TRBJ1-1, with 9 positions matching TRBD1. Germline V lookup: CDR1 SGHRS, CDR2 YFSETQ. The length of the CDR3 is 16 residues. Trimming removed 3 bases from V and 1 base from J; junction bases left unmatched: 7.

This chain joins TRBV11-3 and TRBJ2-1; tentative D call: TRBD2 (6 bases). Looked up from germline, CDR1 is SGHNT and CDR2 is YENEEA. This CDR3 is 16 amino acids long. V dropped 5 bases and J dropped 7 bases, with 21 bases sitting between them. CDR3 sequence: CASSPLARASPNEQFF. As DNA, the CDR3 is TGTGCCAGCAGCCCACTAGCACGCGCCTCCCCAAATGAGCAGTTCTTC.

This clone has only a few counts. The chain is built from TRBV7-6 and TRBJ2-1; 10 positions match TRBD2. CDR1 and CDR2 (germline): SGHVS, FNYEAQ. The CDR3 has 17 amino acids. V was clipped by 2 bases and J by 9 bases; unmatched bases: 13. CDR3 sequence reads: CASSLIAAGGEDGEQFF. The CDR3 DNA sequence: TGTGCCAGCAGCTTAATCGCAGCGGGAGGGGAGGACGGTGAGCAGTTCTTC.

The rearrangement links TRBV30 to TRBJ1-3; 8 positions match TRBD1. CDR3 length: 14 amino acids. The J segment lost 0 bases and the V segment lost 5 bases, leaving 3 bases of the junction unmatched. CDR1 is GTSNPN and CDR2 is SVGIG in the germline V gene (reference sequence). The CDR3 DNA follows: TGTGCCTGGGACAGGGGCCTCTCTGGAAACACCATATATTTT. This translates into CAWDRGLSGNTIYF.